This section outlines one T cell receptor (beta chain) sequence together with its context. Authors' data handling: Reference gene primers were amplified, and this amplification served to estimate nucleated cell counts. The table came from immunoSEQ multiplex PCR; TCRdb's copy has only in-frame clones and leaves some out. V and J calls and clone size follow that table, whereas D and trimming were derived from the DNA. This table holds some 210,000 clones, around nine tenths found once. The data derive from a study of blood T cell repertoires in COVID-19. Study summary: Sites in the United States, Italy and Spain provided acute and convalescent COVID-19 samples. Sample material is recorded as cDNA or gDNA derived from T cells, B-cell-depleted T cells, or PBMCs.

This CDR3 contains 20 residues. The ends lost 3 bases at V and 2 bases at J; junction bases unmatched: 14. The V gene's germline CDR1 is SGHNT and CDR2 YYREEE (reference sequence). J is TRBJ2-6 and V is TRBV5-4, with TRBD1 matching 10 bases. This clonotype originated in a woman in her thirties or forties who had recovered from COVID-19. Sequencing used peripheral blood. The CDR3 DNA reads as TGTGCCAGCAGCTCGGCTTTGGGATCCGGGACAGGGGCTGGGGCCAACGTCCTGACTTTC. Translated: CASSSALGSGTGAGANVLTF.